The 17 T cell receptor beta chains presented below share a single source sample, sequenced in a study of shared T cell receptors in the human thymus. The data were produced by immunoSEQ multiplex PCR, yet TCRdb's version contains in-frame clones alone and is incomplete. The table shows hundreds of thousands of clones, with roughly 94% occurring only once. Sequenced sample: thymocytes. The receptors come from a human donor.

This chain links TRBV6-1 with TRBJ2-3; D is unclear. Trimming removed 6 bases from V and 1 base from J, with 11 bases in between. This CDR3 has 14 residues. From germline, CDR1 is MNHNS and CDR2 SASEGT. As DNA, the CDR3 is TGTGCCAGCAGGGGGTGTCGGGGCACAGATACGCAGTATTTT. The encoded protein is CASRGCRGTDTQYF.

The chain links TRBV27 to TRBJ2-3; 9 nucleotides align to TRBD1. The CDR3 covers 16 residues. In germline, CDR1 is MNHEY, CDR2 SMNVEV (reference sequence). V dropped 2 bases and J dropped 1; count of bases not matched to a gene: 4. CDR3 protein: CASSLPRDRGTDTQYF. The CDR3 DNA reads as TGTGCCAGCAGTTTACCCCGGGACAGGGGCACAGATACGCAGTATTTT.

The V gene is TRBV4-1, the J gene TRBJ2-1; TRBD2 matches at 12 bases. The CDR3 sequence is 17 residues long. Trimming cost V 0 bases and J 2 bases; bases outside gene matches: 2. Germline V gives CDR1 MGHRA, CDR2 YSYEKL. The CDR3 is CASSQEGLAGTYNEQFF. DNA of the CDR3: TGCGCCAGCAGCCAAGAAGGACTAGCGGGGACCTACAATGAGCAGTTCTTC.

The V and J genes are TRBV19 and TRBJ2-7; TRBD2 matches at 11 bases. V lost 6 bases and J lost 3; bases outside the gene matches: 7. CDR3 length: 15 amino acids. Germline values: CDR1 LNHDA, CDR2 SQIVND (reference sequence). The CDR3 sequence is CASRTSGDPLYEQYF. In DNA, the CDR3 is TGTGCCAGTAGGACTAGCGGGGACCCCCTCTACGAGCAGTACTTC.

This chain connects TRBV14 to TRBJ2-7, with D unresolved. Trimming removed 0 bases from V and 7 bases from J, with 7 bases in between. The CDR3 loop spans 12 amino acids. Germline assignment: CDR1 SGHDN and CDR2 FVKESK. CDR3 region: CASSQDSREQYF. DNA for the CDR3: TGTGCCAGCAGCCAAGATTCGAGGGAGCAGTACTTC.

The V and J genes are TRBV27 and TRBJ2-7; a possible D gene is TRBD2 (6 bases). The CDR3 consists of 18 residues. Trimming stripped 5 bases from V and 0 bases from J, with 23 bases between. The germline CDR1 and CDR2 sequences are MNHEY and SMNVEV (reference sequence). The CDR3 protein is CASSPSPDLLRDSYEQYF. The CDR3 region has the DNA TGTGCCAGCAGTCCGTCACCCGACCTGTTGCGGGACTCCTACGAGCAGTACTTC.

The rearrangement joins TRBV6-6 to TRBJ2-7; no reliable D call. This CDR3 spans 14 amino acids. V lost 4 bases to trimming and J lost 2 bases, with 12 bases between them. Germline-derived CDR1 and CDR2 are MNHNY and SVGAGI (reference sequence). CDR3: CASSSYQEPYEQYF. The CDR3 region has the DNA TGTGCCAGCAGTTCTTATCAGGAGCCCTACGAGCAGTACTTC.

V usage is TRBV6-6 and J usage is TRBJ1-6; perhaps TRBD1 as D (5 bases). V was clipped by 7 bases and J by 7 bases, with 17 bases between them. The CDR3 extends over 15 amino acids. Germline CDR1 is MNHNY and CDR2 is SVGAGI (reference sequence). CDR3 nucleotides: TGTGCCAGCAACCGCCTAGGGGTTCTCAATTCACCCCTCCACTTT. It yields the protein CASNRLGVLNSPLHF.

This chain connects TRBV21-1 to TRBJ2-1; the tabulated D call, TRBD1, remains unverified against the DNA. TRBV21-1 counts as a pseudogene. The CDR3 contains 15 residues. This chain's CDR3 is CASSARDRVLNEQFF. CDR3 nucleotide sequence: TGTGCCAGCAGCGCCCGGGACAGGGTCCTCAATGAGCAGTTCTTC.

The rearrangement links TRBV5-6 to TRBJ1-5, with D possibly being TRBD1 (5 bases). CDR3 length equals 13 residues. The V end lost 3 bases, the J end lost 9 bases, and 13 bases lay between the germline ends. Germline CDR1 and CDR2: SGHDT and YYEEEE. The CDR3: CASSWAGLWPQHF. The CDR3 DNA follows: TGTGCCAGCAGCTGGGCGGGGCTGTGGCCCCAGCATTTT.

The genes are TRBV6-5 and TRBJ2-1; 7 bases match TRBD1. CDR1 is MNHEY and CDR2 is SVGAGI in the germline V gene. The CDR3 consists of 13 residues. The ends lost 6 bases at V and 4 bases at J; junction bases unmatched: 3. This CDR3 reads CASSGTAYNEQFF. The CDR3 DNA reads TGTGCCAGCAGCGGGACAGCATACAATGAGCAGTTCTTC.

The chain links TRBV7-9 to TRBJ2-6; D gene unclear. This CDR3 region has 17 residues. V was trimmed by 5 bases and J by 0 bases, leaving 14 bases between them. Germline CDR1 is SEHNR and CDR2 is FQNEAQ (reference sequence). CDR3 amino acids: CASSRAPSRSGANVLTF. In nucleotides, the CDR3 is TGTGCCAGCAGCAGAGCCCCTTCGCGCTCTGGGGCCAACGTCCTGACTTTC.

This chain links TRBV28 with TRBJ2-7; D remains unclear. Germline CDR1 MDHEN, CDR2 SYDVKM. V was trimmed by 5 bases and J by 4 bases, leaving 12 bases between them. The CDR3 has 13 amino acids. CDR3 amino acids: CASSPCSQYEQYF. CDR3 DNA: TGTGCCAGCAGTCCCTGTTCCCAGTACGAGCAGTACTTC.

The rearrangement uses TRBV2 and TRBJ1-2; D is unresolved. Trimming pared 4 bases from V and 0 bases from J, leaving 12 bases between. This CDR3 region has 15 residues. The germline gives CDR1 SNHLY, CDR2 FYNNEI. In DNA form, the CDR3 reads TGTGCCAGCAGTGCAAACAGCGTATCTAACTATGGCTACACCTTC. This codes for CASSANSVSNYGYTF.

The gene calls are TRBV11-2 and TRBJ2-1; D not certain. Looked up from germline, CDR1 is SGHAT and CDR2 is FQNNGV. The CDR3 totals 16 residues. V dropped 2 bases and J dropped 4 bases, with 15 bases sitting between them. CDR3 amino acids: CASSLKCSVVYNEQFF. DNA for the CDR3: TGTGCCAGCAGCTTAAAGTGCTCGGTGGTTTACAATGAGCAGTTCTTC. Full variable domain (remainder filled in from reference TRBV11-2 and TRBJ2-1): EAGVAQSPRYKIIEKRQSVAFWCNPISGHATLYWYQQILGQGPKLLIQFQNNGVVDDSQLPKDRFSAERLKGVDSTLKIQPAKLEDSAVYLCASSLKCSVVYNEQFFGPGTRLTVL.

DNA for the CDR3: TGTGCCAGCAGCTCCTCCCGGGGACAGGGATACGAGCAGTACTTC. Translated, it gives CASSSSRGQGYEQYF. V gene TRBV7-2 combines with J gene TRBJ2-7; TRBD1 matches 9 bases. The J segment lost 4 bases and the V segment lost 4 bases, leaving 8 bases of the junction unmatched. Germline CDR1 reads SGHTA; CDR2 reads FQGNSA. The CDR3 totals 15 residues. Combining the CDR3 with reference TRBV7-2 and TRBJ2-7 gives the whole variable domain GAGVSQSPSNKVTEKGKDVELRCDPISGHTALYWYRQSLGQGLEFLIYFQGNSAPDKSGLPSDRFSAERTGGSVSTLTIQRTQQEDSAVYLCASSSSRGQGYEQYFGPGTRLTVT.

The CDR3 loop reads CAWRLTGTLTEAFF. The CDR3 nucleotides read TGTGCCTGGAGATTAACAGGAACCCTGACTGAAGCTTTCTTT. V gene TRBV30 combines with J gene TRBJ1-1, with D perhaps matching TRBD1 (5 bases). The V end was cut by 3 bases, the J end by 5 bases, with 16 bases between. There are 14 residues in the CDR3. The germline gives CDR1 GTSNPN, CDR2 SVGIG (reference sequence).